The next 9 T cell receptor beta chains were all read from a single sample in a study of cytomegalovirus exposure and HLA in healthy donors. Amplification used 60 Vbeta primers and 13 Jbeta primers. Assay used: immunoSEQ multiplex PCR; TCRdb lists only in-frame clones, some missing. The data show under 150,000 clones, 72% seen once. Sequenced sample: PBMCs. The receptor set was obtained from a man aged 40-55 years in good health and CMV-seronegative.

The rearrangement links TRBV5-1 to TRBJ2-7; maybe TRBD2 (5 bases). V shed 4 bases and J shed 2 bases, with 13 bases lying between them. The CDR3 is 14 residues long. The germline V gene encodes CDR1 SGHRS and CDR2 YFSETQ. The CDR3 nucleotides are TGCGCCAGCAGCGGGTCGTGGGAGCCCTACGAGCAGTACTTC. This codes for CASSGSWEPYEQYF. The entire variable domain, with the rest obtained from reference TRBV5-1 and TRBJ2-7, is as follows: KAGVTQTPRYLIKTRGQQVTLSCSPISGHRSVSWYQQTPGQGLQFLFEYFSETQRNKGNFPGRFSGRQFSNSRSEMNVSTLELGDSALYLCASSGSWEPYEQYFGPGTRLTVT.

The rearrangement joins TRBV5-4 to TRBJ1-2; D gene unclear. Germline values: CDR1 SGHNT, CDR2 YYREEE (reference sequence). Trimming stripped 1 base from V and 0 bases from J, with 13 bases between. CDR3 length: 16 residues. In DNA form, the CDR3 reads TGTGCCAGCAGCTTGTACTCGGCGGCGGCTAACTATGGCTACACCTTC. Translating gives CASSLYSAAANYGYTF. Full variable domain (remainder filled in from reference TRBV5-4 and TRBJ1-2): ETGVTQSPTHLIKTRGQQVTLRCSSQSGHNTVSWYQQALGQGPQFIFQYYREEENGRGNFPPRFSGLQFPNYSSELNVNALELDDSALYLCASSLYSAAANYGYTFGSGTRLTVV.

This sequence joins TRBV6-6 and TRBJ2-1, with D unresolved. The CDR3 runs to 11 residues. V dropped 5 bases and J dropped 5 bases, with 4 bases sitting between them. Per germline, CDR1 MNHNY and CDR2 SVGAGI (reference sequence). The CDR3 sequence is CASSVNNEQFF. CDR3 in DNA: TGTGCCAGCAGTGTAAACAATGAGCAGTTCTTC.

The chain recombines TRBV27 with TRBJ2-1, with D uncertain. Germline V lookup: CDR1 MNHEY, CDR2 SMNVEV (reference sequence). V was shortened by 2 bases and J by 9 bases, with 11 bases between the two germline ends. The CDR3 is 13 amino acids. The CDR3 protein is CASSLIKTSEQFF. DNA of the CDR3: TGTGCCAGCAGTTTAATAAAAACAAGTGAGCAGTTCTTC.

The chain employs TRBV4-1 and TRBJ2-7, with 9 bases matching TRBD1. Unmatched junction bases numbered 4, after V lost 3 bases and J lost 1 base. Germline lookup yields CDR1 MGHRA and CDR2 YSYEKL. The CDR3 has 15 residues. The CDR3 DNA is TGCGCCAGCAGCCATTCCGGGACAGGGTCCTACGAGCAGTACTTC. Its protein product is CASSHSGTGSYEQYF.

The table lists this clone with a few counts. The chain recombines TRBV14 with TRBJ2-7, with 7 bases matching TRBD1. Trimming at V came to 2 bases and at J to 0 bases, leaving 7 bases not matched to a gene. This CDR3 spans 16 amino acids. The germline gives CDR1 SGHDN, CDR2 FVKESK. In DNA, the CDR3 is TGTGCCAGCAGCCAACGTCTCCGGGACAGCTCCTACGAGCAGTACTTC. Amino acid sequence: CASSQRLRDSSYEQYF.

The sample holds a few counts of this clone. This chain connects TRBV9 to TRBJ2-1, with a tentative D call TRBD2 (5 bases). The V and J ends lost 3 bases and 0 bases respectively, with 10 bases between them. This CDR3 region has 15 residues. CDR1 SGDLS and CDR2 YYNGEE come from the germline V gene. The CDR3 loop is CASSATTFSYNEQFF. CDR3 nucleotide sequence: TGTGCCAGCAGCGCGACTACCTTCTCCTACAATGAGCAGTTCTTC. Using reference TRBV9 and TRBJ2-1 for the parts outside the CDR3, the full variable domain is DSGVTQTPKHLITATGQRVTLRCSPRSGDLSVYWYQQSLDQGLQFLIQYYNGEERAKGNILERFSAQQFPDLHSELNLSSLELGDSALYFCASSATTFSYNEQFFGPGTRLTVL.

A word on this clone: One end of the junction is discordant with germline, which a read error may explain. The chain links TRBV5-6 to TRBJ1-5, with TRBD1 matching 9 bases. The length of the CDR3 is 17 residues. The V gene's germline CDR1 is SGHDT and CDR2 YYEEEE. CDR3 sequence (DNA): TGTGCCAGCAGCTTGTTTATTCGGGACAGGGCGGGCCAGCCCCAGAATTTT. Translating it yields CASSLFIRDRAGQPQNF.

This clone showed up just once. This chain links TRBV14 with TRBJ1-1; D call uncertain. The length of the CDR3 is 16 residues. Germline V CDR1 and CDR2: SGHDN, FVKESK. Trimming took 4 bases from V and 3 from J, leaving 18 bases between them. The chain's CDR3 is CASSPYGVPAYTEAFF. Written as DNA, the CDR3 is TGTGCCAGCAGCCCCTATGGAGTTCCTGCCTACACTGAAGCTTTCTTT.